These 20 T cell receptor beta chains share one sample of origin, sequenced in a study of blood T cell repertoires in COVID-19. Profiled with immunoSEQ multiplex PCR; TCRdb holds only in-frame clones, not every one. The sample lists about 410,000 clones; around nine tenths were seen once. Sequencing input: PBMCs or T cells enriched from blood (not recorded which). These receptor sequences come from a woman under 40 who had recovered from COVID-19.

This clone appeared once. This chain links TRBV7-9 with TRBJ1-1, with 11 bases aligning to TRBD1. V dropped 5 bases and J dropped 10; count of bases not matched to a gene: 12. Looked up from germline, CDR1 is SEHNR and CDR2 is FQNEAQ (reference sequence). The CDR3 loop spans 15 amino acids. Here the CDR3 DNA reads TGTGCCAGCAGCAAGGACAGGGGGCAGGCAAGGGGAGCTTTCTTT. Translation gives CASSKDRGQARGAFF. Based on the CDR3 plus reference TRBV7-9 and TRBJ1-1, the full variable domain is DTGVSQNPRHKITKRGQNVTFRCDPISEHNRLYWYRQTLGQGPEFLTYFQNEAQLEKSRLLSDRFSAERPKGSFSTLEIQRTEQGDSAMYLCASSKDRGQARGAFFGQGTRLTVV.

J is TRBJ2-3 and V is TRBV28; TRBD1 matches 7 bases. CDR3 length equals 15 residues. The germline CDR1 and CDR2 sequences are MDHEN and SYDVKM. V lost 9 bases, J lost 2 bases, and 11 bases stayed unmatched. This CDR3 reads CASILQGGVTDTQYF. DNA for the CDR3: TGTGCCAGTATACTTCAAGGGGGCGTCACAGATACGCAGTATTTT.

This clone occurred a few times. V gene TRBV2 combines with J gene TRBJ1-2; no reliable D call. From germline, CDR1 is SNHLY and CDR2 FYNNEI. The CDR3 is 15 residues long. V was cut by 6 bases and J by 1 base, with 15 bases left in between. CDR3 in amino acids: CASRTGFLDNYGYTF. The CDR3 DNA sequence: TGTGCCAGCAGAACGGGGTTCCTGGATAACTATGGCTACACCTTC.

In DNA, the CDR3 is TGTGCCAGCAGCCAAGATCGAGGGGGGGGGCCGACCGGGGAGCTGTTTTTT. It is translated as CASSQDRGGGPTGELFF. The rearrangement links TRBV4-2 to TRBJ2-2, with TRBD2 as a possible D gene (7 bases). This CDR3 contains 17 residues. Germline CDR1 reads LGHNA; CDR2 reads YNFKEQ. V was trimmed by 0 bases and J by 5 bases, leaving 16 bases between them.

The V call is TRBV6-2 or TRBV6-3, the J call TRBJ1-3, with unresolved D. The germline V gene has CDR1 MNHEY and CDR2 SVGEGT. The CDR3 is made up of 16 amino acids. The germline V and J ends were trimmed by 4 bases and 0 bases, with 13 bases remaining between them. CDR3 coding DNA: TGTGCCAGCAGTTCGACAAGACTAAACTCTGGAAACACCATATATTTT. It translates to CASSSTRLNSGNTIYF.

The chain couples TRBV20-1 to TRBJ2-4, with D unclear. The CDR3 totals 14 residues. V shed 3 bases and J shed 2 bases, with 11 bases lying between them. CDR1 is DFQATT, CDR2 SNEGSKA, per germline (reference sequence). CDR3 coding DNA: TGCAGTGCTAGTCTACTGGTAACCAAAAACATTCAGTACTTC. Translation: CSASLLVTKNIQYF.

The chain couples TRBV11-3 to TRBJ2-3; 7 bases agree with TRBD1. Germline V lookup: CDR1 SGHNT, CDR2 YENEEA. With 0 bases clipped from V and 4 bases from J, the junction kept 7 bases outside the gene matches. The CDR3 totals 16 residues. DNA for the CDR3: TGTGCCAGCAGCTTAGATCGAGGGGGCGCATCAGATACGCAGTATTTT. This gives the protein CASSLDRGGASDTQYF.

The CDR3 DNA reads as TGTGCCAGCAGTTTTTCTGGACAGTACTATGGCTACACCTTC. Translation: CASSFSGQYYGYTF. The chain is built from TRBV2 and TRBJ1-2; D may be TRBD1 (6 bases). The CDR3 sequence is 14 residues long. CDR1 is SNHLY and CDR2 is FYNNEI in the germline V gene. Trimming took off 5 bases at V and 3 bases at J, with 13 bases between the two ends.

This clone appeared once. The rearrangement joins TRBV6-5 to TRBJ1-4; no clear D. Germline loops: CDR1 MNHEY, CDR2 SVGAGI. The CDR3 is 13 amino acids. V lost 6 bases, J lost 8 bases, and 13 bases lay in between. Written as DNA, the CDR3 is TGTGCCAGCAGGCTAGGGCGGAGGGAAAAACTGTTTTTT. It translates to CASRLGRREKLFF.

The chain has TRBV10-3 and TRBJ1-2, with 7 bases that match TRBD1. CDR1 and CDR2 (germline): ENHRY, SYGVKD. The CDR3 totals 13 residues. V shed 6 bases, J shed 3 bases, and the junction held 4 bases outside the gene matches. CDR3 amino acids: CAISDRVDYGYTF. The DNA for the CDR3 is TGTGCCATCAGCGACAGGGTGGACTATGGCTACACCTTC.

V usage is TRBV5-1 and J usage is TRBJ2-5; D not resolved. The germline V gene encodes CDR1 SGHRS and CDR2 YFSETQ. V lost 6 bases and J lost 2, with 14 bases in between. This CDR3 is 14 amino acids long. The CDR3 is CASTSRGQQETQYF. CDR3 nucleotide sequence: TGCGCCAGCACCTCACGTGGCCAGCAAGAGACCCAGTACTTC.

This clone has just one count. The chain recombines TRBV11-2 with TRBJ2-7; 11 positions agree with TRBD2. The V gene's germline CDR1 is SGHAT and CDR2 FQNNGV. The CDR3 has 15 amino acids. Germline trimming cut 2 bases from V and 5 bases from J; bases unmatched to any gene: 5. CDR3: CASSLTSGSLDEQYF. In DNA form, the CDR3 reads TGTGCCAGCAGCTTAACTAGCGGGAGTTTAGACGAGCAGTACTTC.

The chain uses TRBV27 and TRBJ1-2, with a possible D match to TRBD1 (6 bases). Trimming removed 4 bases at V and 5 bases at J, with 17 bases between. CDR3 size: 15 residues. Germline V lookup: CDR1 MNHEY, CDR2 SMNVEV (reference sequence). The CDR3 here is CASSSSGQIPYGYTF. The CDR3 nucleotides read TGTGCCAGCAGTTCGTCTGGACAGATTCCTTATGGCTACACCTTC.

The DNA of the CDR3 is TGTGCCAGTAGTCCCTTGGGACAGGGGGCTCGGAATGAGCAGTTCTTC. Amino acids: CASSPLGQGARNEQFF. V is TRBV19 and J is TRBJ2-1; TRBD1 matches 12 bases. The germline CDR1 and CDR2 sequences are LNHDA and SQIVND (reference sequence). V was pared by 5 bases and J by 7 bases, with 9 bases of the junction left unmatched. The CDR3 spans 16 residues.

The V and J genes are TRBV10-3 and TRBJ2-3, with 15 bases identical to TRBD2. V shed 2 bases and J 2 bases; nucleotides not matched to a gene: 5. CDR1 ENHRY and CDR2 SYGVKD come from the germline V gene. The CDR3 is 18 residues long. CDR3 bases: TGTGCCATCAGTGAGGGCCGGACTAGCGGGAGGGTCACAGATACGCAGTATTTT. Encoded protein: CAISEGRTSGRVTDTQYF.

The rearrangement uses TRBV5-4 and TRBJ1-1; weak D call: TRBD1 (5 bases). The CDR3 is made up of 13 amino acids. The V and J ends lost 2 bases and 6 bases respectively, with 11 bases between them. Germline assignment: CDR1 SGHNT and CDR2 YYREEE (reference sequence). The CDR3 DNA sequence: TGTGCCAGCAGCTTATCAGGGTCCCCTGAAGCTTTCTTT. Encoded protein: CASSLSGSPEAFF.

The sample holds one count of this clone. The sample carries other DNA sequences with the same CDR3. The V gene is TRBV10-3, the J gene TRBJ2-1; the D gene is possibly TRBD1 (6 bases). The CDR3 loop spans 14 amino acids. V was clipped by 6 bases and J by 0 bases, with 9 bases between them. Germline lookup yields CDR1 ENHRY and CDR2 SYGVKD. The CDR3 DNA follows: TGTGCCATCAGCGGACAGAGCTCCTACAATGAGCAGTTCTTC. It specifies CAISGQSSYNEQFF.

The chain recombines TRBV25-1 with TRBJ2-1; 7 bases match TRBD2. The CDR3 loop spans 17 amino acids. Unmatched junction bases numbered 13, after V lost 2 bases and J lost 6 bases. Germline V gene sequence: CDR1 MGHDK, CDR2 SYGVNS. CDR3 residues: CASSEIGKVAGGNEQFF. DNA of the CDR3: TGTGCCAGCAGTGAAATCGGGAAGGTAGCGGGCGGCAATGAGCAGTTCTTC.

This clone was recorded a few times. The chain joins TRBV10-3 to TRBJ2-2; 7 bases fit TRBD1. Germline lookup yields CDR1 ENHRY and CDR2 SYGVKD. The CDR3 contains 14 residues. With V trimmed by 4 bases and J by 6 bases, 5 bases remained unmatched. CDR3 nucleotides: TGTGCCATCAGTGGACAGGGCGGGTCCGGGGAGCTGTTTTTT. It yields the protein CAISGQGGSGELFF.

The CDR3 loop reads CASSPRKKIQTGTGKPYEQYF. Here the CDR3 DNA reads TGTGCCAGCTCACCAAGGAAAAAGATTCAAACCGGGACAGGGAAACCCTACGAGCAGTACTTC. This rearrangement joins TRBV18 to TRBJ2-7, with TRBD1 matching 9 bases. The J segment lost 2 bases and the V segment lost 2 bases, leaving 22 bases of the junction unmatched. The CDR3 covers 21 residues. Looked up from germline, CDR1 is KGHSH and CDR2 is LQKENI.